A selection of T cell receptor beta chains follows, all from one sample in a study of blood T cell repertoires in COVID-19. This table comes from immunoSEQ multiplex PCR, and its TCRdb copy is limited to in-frame clones, with some not included. The sample lists more than 110,000 clones; 60% to 85% were seen once. The sample consisted of peripheral blood. These receptors all come from a woman older than 75 with active or convalescent COVID-19. The CDR3 runs from the conserved cysteine through the conserved F or W.

v_gene | CDR3aa
TRBV7-9 | CASSTQGVREKLFF
TRBV10-1 | CASKPGGPGDTQYF
TRBV12-5 | CASAPGTGAVQPQHF
TRBV4-1 | CASGRGITEAFF
TRBV3-1/TRBV3-2 | CASSRGGVSYNEQFF
TRBV3-1/TRBV3-2 | CASSLLQGRGYTF
TRBV19 | CASSVGSGVGKTQYF
TRBV30 | CAWSPDSYGYTF
TRBV28 | CASSLSRAGLETQYF
TRBV9 | CASSVRGGQEGLNYGYTF
TRBV2 | CASTEPQGVGDTEAFF